These 14 T cell receptor beta chains were sequenced from one sample in a study of cytomegalovirus exposure and HLA in healthy donors. 13 Jbeta primers and 60 Vbeta primers were used for the PCR. The data were produced by immunoSEQ multiplex PCR, yet TCRdb's version contains in-frame clones alone and is incomplete. This table holds about 150,000 clones, about 85% found once. The sequenced sample was PBMCs. Receptors were obtained from a man aged 25-40 years in good health and CMV-seropositive.

CDR3 sequence: CAGGLAETLNQPQHF. DNA of the CDR3: TGTGCGGGGGGGTTGGCGGAAACACTCAATCAGCCCCAGCATTTT. The chain couples TRBV21-1 to TRBJ1-5. TRBV21-1 is a listed pseudogene. This CDR3 contains 15 residues.

This clone was recorded once. The chain is built from TRBV6-4 and TRBJ2-1; 9 bases match TRBD2. Germline CDR1 reads MRHNA; CDR2 reads SNTAGT. V shed 6 bases, J shed 4 bases, and the junction held 7 bases outside the gene matches. The CDR3 is 15 residues long. For the CDR3, the DNA is TGTGCCAGCAGCCCTCATAGCGGGAGTTACAATGAGCAGTTCTTC. It yields the protein CASSPHSGSYNEQFF.

This sequence joins TRBV5-1 and TRBJ1-1; a weak D match, TRBD1 (6 bases). This CDR3 region has 14 residues. Germline CDR1 and CDR2: SGHRS and YFSETQ. Between the trimmed V and J ends, which lost 4 bases and 5 bases, there was a span of 15 bases. Here the CDR3 reads CASSPTGWGTEAFF. The CDR3 DNA reads as TGCGCCAGCAGCCCCACAGGGTGGGGGACTGAAGCTTTCTTT.

V is TRBV30 and J is TRBJ1-6; D remains unclear. CDR1 and CDR2 from the germline V gene are GTSNPN and SVGIG (reference sequence). The CDR3 loop spans 15 amino acids. The V end was cut by 2 bases, the J end by 9 bases, with 17 bases between. In nucleotides, the CDR3 is TGTGCCTGGAGTCGGGGTGTGTCGGGTGTTTCACCCCTCCACTTT. This translates into CAWSRGVSGVSPLHF.

V and J are TRBV15 and TRBJ2-1; 14 nucleotides line up with TRBD2. Germline V gene data show CDR1 as LNHNV and CDR2 as YYDKDF (reference sequence). The CDR3 has 18 amino acids. With V trimmed by 1 base and J by 7 bases, 9 bases remained unmatched. CDR3: CATSRGGTSGSRINEQFF. CDR3 bases: TGTGCCACCAGCAGAGGGGGGACTAGCGGGAGCAGGATAAATGAGCAGTTCTTC. The full variable domain, completed using reference TRBV15 and TRBJ2-1, is DAMVIQNPRYQVTQFGKPVTLSCSQTLNHNVMYWYQQKSSQAPKLLFHYYDKDFNNEADTPDNFQSRRPNTSFCFLDIRSPGLGDTAMYLCATSRGGTSGSRINEQFFGPGTRLTVL.

The chain couples TRBV5-6 to TRBJ2-7; D is possibly TRBD2 (6 bases). Germline lookup yields CDR1 SGHDT and CDR2 YYEEEE. Trimming cost V 0 bases and J 7 bases, with 8 bases left between them. This CDR3 is 12 amino acids long. CDR3: CASSLDGGEQYV. The CDR3 DNA reads TGTGCCAGCAGCTTGGATGGAGGGGAGCAGTACGTC.

The chain uses TRBV2 and TRBJ2-3; 10 bases are a match to TRBD1. The germline gives CDR1 SNHLY, CDR2 FYNNEI. The V segment lost 8 bases and the J segment 5 bases; nucleotides outside the gene matches: 10. The CDR3 consists of 15 residues. The CDR3 here is CASSLRQGARDTQYF. The CDR3 bases are TGTGCCAGCTCGCTCAGACAGGGGGCCAGAGATACGCAGTATTTT. Supplemented by reference TRBV2 and TRBJ2-3, the full variable domain reads EPEVTQTPSHQVTQMGQEVILRCVPISNHLYFYWYRQILGQKVEFLVSFYNNEISEKSEIFDDQFSVERPDGSNFTLKIRSTKLEDSAMYFCASSLRQGARDTQYFGPGTRLTVL.

The CDR3 protein is CASSQEAVGSYEQYF. The CDR3 DNA reads as TGTGCCAGCAGCCAAGAAGCGGTCGGCTCCTACGAGCAGTACTTC. The chain employs TRBV14 and TRBJ2-7; D is perhaps TRBD2 (5 bases). This CDR3 has 15 amino acids. V lost 0 bases, J lost 0 bases, and 9 bases lay in between. Germline CDR1 and CDR2: SGHDN and FVKESK.

This chain joins TRBV5-8 and TRBJ1-2; TRBD1 might be the D (6 bases). The CDR3 is made up of 13 amino acids. Trimming removed 4 bases from V and 4 bases from J, with 11 bases in between. The germline gives CDR1 SGHTS, CDR2 YDEGEE. In DNA form, the CDR3 reads TGTGCCAGCAGCCTGACAGGCCCCTATGGCTACACCTTC. Its translation: CASSLTGPYGYTF.

This clone was picked up one time. V usage is TRBV5-1 and J usage is TRBJ2-4; 9 bases fit TRBD2. Germline CDR1 SGHRS, CDR2 YFSETQ. The trim removed 4 bases at V and 4 bases at J, leaving 3 bases unmatched. The CDR3 length is 14 residues. The DNA of the CDR3 is TGCGCCAGCAGCGTAACTAGCGGGAAAAACATTCAGTACTTC. The encoded protein is CASSVTSGKNIQYF.

V and J are TRBV5-1 and TRBJ1-5; the D gene is possibly TRBD1 (5 bases). The CDR3 is 14 amino acids. Per the germline V gene, CDR1 is SGHRS and CDR2 is YFSETQ. Trimming removed 0 bases from V and 9 bases from J, with 13 bases in between. The CDR3 loop is CASSLESGAGPQHF. CDR3 DNA: TGCGCCAGCAGCTTGGAAAGTGGGGCAGGGCCCCAGCATTTT.

As to this clone: The junction and the germline gene differ at one end; a read error may be behind it. The chain employs TRBV7-9 and TRBJ1-2; 9 positions agree with TRBD1. The CDR3 loop spans 16 amino acids. From germline, CDR1 is SEHNR and CDR2 FQNEAQ (reference sequence). DNA for the CDR3: TGTTCCAGCAGCTTAGTCGGACAGGGGCGGTCTAGGGGCTACACCTTC. It encodes CSSSLVGQGRSRGYTF.

A single count supports this clone. J is TRBJ2-5 and V is TRBV7-2; D is undetermined. CDR1 and CDR2 (germline): SGHTA, FQGNSA. The CDR3 runs to 11 residues. The V end was cut by 5 bases, the J end by 5 bases, with 6 bases between. CDR3 in amino acids: CASSPRETQYF. The CDR3 bases are TGTGCCAGCAGCCCTAGGGAGACCCAGTACTTC.

This chain links TRBV19 with TRBJ2-1, with 8 bases aligning to TRBD2. Germline V gene sequence: CDR1 LNHDA, CDR2 SQIVND (reference sequence). This CDR3 spans 15 amino acids. V dropped 6 bases and J dropped 5; count of bases not matched to a gene: 9. The CDR3 spells CASRASTSEHNEQFF. The CDR3 DNA reads TGTGCCAGTAGGGCCTCGACTAGCGAGCACAATGAGCAGTTCTTC.